The T cell receptor beta chain under discussion was sequenced for a study of blood T cell repertoires in COVID-19. Study as a whole: The United States, Italy and Spain provided the acute and convalescent COVID-19 samples. Sample material is recorded as cDNA or gDNA derived from T cells, B-cell-depleted T cells, or PBMCs.

Sequencing was performed with immunoSEQ multiplex PCR; in TCRdb, only in-frame clones are kept and a portion is missing. The top ten hold approximately 17% of the sample, which has tens of thousands of clones, approximately 87% seen once. The CDR3 length is 14 residues. Germline CDR1 LNHDA, CDR2 SQIVND (reference sequence). Germline trimming cut 1 base from V and 3 bases from J; bases unmatched to any gene: 0. The sample was peripheral blood. This receptor was identified in a human donor in a cohort sampled during active COVID-19. The chain is built from TRBV19 and TRBJ2-7, with 10 bases aligning to TRBD1. Written as DNA, the CDR3 is TGTGCCAGTAGTATAGGGACAGGGGGCTACGAGCAGTACTTC. It translates to CASSIGTGGYEQYF.